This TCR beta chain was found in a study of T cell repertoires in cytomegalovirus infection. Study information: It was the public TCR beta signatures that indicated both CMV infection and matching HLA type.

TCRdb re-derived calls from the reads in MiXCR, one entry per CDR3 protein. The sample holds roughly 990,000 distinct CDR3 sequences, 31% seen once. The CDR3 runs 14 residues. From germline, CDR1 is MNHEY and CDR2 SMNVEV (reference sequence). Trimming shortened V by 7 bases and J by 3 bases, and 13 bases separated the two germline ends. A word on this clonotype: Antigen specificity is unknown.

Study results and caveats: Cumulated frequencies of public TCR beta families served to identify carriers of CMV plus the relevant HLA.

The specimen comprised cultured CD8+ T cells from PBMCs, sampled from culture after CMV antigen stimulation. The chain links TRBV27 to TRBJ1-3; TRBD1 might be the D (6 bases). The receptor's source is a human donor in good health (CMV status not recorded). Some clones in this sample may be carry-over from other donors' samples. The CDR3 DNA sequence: TGTGCCAGCAAGAATTTGGACAGTGGAAACACCATATATTTT. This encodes CASKNLDSGNTIYF.